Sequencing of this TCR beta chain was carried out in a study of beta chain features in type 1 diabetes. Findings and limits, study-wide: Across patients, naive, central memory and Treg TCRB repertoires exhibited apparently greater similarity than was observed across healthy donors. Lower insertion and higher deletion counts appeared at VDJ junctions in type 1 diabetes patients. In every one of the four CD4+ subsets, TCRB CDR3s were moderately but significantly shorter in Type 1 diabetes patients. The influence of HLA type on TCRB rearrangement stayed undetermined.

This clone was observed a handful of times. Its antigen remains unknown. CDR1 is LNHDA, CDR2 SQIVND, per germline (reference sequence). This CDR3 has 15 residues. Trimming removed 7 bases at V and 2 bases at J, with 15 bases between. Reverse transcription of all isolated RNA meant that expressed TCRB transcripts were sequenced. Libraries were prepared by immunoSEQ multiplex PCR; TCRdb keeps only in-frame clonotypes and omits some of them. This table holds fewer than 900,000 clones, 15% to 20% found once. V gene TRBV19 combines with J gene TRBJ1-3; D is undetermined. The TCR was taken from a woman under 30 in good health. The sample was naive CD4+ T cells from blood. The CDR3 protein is CASTLAGRAGNTIYF. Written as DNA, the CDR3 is TGTGCCAGTACGTTGGCAGGCCGAGCTGGAAACACCATATATTTT. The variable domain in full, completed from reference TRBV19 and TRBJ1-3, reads DGGITQSPKYLFRKEGQNVTLSCEQNLNHDAMYWYRQDPGQGLRLIYYSQIVNDFQKGDIAEGYSVSREKKESFPLTVTSAQKNPTAFYLCASTLAGRAGNTIYFGEGSWLTVV.